These 13 T cell receptor beta chains were all obtained from the same sample, sequenced in a study of cytomegalovirus exposure and HLA in healthy donors. A multiplex PCR was run with 60 Vbeta primers and 13 Jbeta primers. Only in-frame clones appear in the TCRdb table, and some are missing; sequencing was by immunoSEQ multiplex PCR. The repertoire holds 110,000 to 150,000 clones, with 70% as singletons. The sequencing sample was made of PBMCs. These receptors came from a woman aged 25 to 39 in good health and CMV-seronegative.

The chain couples TRBV29-1 to TRBJ2-5; weak D call: TRBD1 (8 bases). Looked up from germline, CDR1 is SQVTM and CDR2 is ANQGSEA. V was trimmed by 4 bases and J by 4 bases, leaving 28 bases between them. The CDR3 runs to 18 residues. The DNA of the CDR3 is TGCAGCGTTGGGGGTGACAGGGGTTGGCGGGAGAGGACAGAGACCCAGTACTTC. Its protein product is CSVGGDRGWRERTETQYF. The variable domain in full, with the rest retrieved from reference TRBV29-1 and TRBJ2-5, is SAVISQKPSRDICQRGTSLTIQCQVDSQVTMMFWYRQQPGQSLTLIATANQGSEATYESGFVIDKFPISRPNLTFSTLTVSNMSPEDSSIYLCSVGGDRGWRERTETQYFGPGTRLLVL.

The chain uses TRBV6-6 and TRBJ1-2; TRBD1 agrees at 8 bases. The V gene end was trimmed by 5 bases and the J gene end by 4 bases; junction bases not matched to a gene: 9. The V gene's germline CDR1 is MNHNY and CDR2 SVGAGI (reference sequence). The CDR3 is made up of 15 amino acids. CDR3 region: CASSPRVQGAYGYTF. CDR3 nucleotides: TGTGCCAGCAGTCCACGGGTCCAGGGGGCCTATGGCTACACCTTC.

The rearrangement uses TRBV7-9 and TRBJ1-4; 9 bases line up with TRBD1. V lost 1 base to trimming and J lost 2 bases; unmatched junction nucleotides: 5. The CDR3 is 17 residues long. Germline values: CDR1 SEHNR, CDR2 FQNEAQ (reference sequence). The DNA of the CDR3 is TGTGCCAGCAGCTTAGAAGGGACAGGGAGTACTAATGAAAAACTGTTTTTT. Protein sequence: CASSLEGTGSTNEKLFF. Drawing the rest from reference TRBV7-9 and TRBJ1-4, the complete variable domain is DTGVSQNPRHKITKRGQNVTFRCDPISEHNRLYWYRQTLGQGPEFLTYFQNEAQLEKSRLLSDRFSAERPKGSFSTLEIQRTEQGDSAMYLCASSLEGTGSTNEKLFFGSGTQLSVL.

This clone was found a few times. This rearrangement joins TRBV7-2 to TRBJ2-5; 7 bases match TRBD1. Germline V CDR1 and CDR2: SGHTA, FQGNSA. Germline trimming cut 1 base from V and 5 bases from J; bases unmatched to any gene: 7. CDR3 size: 15 residues. The DNA of the CDR3 is TGTGCCAGCAGCTTAGGCCCAGACAGGGCGGAGACCCAGTACTTC. It is translated as CASSLGPDRAETQYF.

The chain employs TRBV14 and TRBJ2-5, with D maybe TRBD1 (5 bases). Germline V gene data show CDR1 as SGHDN and CDR2 as FVKESK. This CDR3 spans 14 amino acids. With 4 bases removed from V and 4 bases from J, the gap between germline ends came to 13 bases. The CDR3 coding sequence is TGTGCCAGCAGCCGGGGCAGCTTTAGAGAGACCCAGTACTTC. It translates to CASSRGSFRETQYF.

The J gene is TRBJ2-1, the V gene TRBV7-3, with unresolved D. Germline values: CDR1 SGHTA, CDR2 FQGTGA. This CDR3 comprises 13 residues. The ends were cut back, 0 bases at V and 6 bases at J, with 6 bases in the middle. The CDR3 region has the DNA TGTGCCAGCAGCTTAACCAGAACCAATGAGCAGTTCTTC. As protein: CASSLTRTNEQFF.

The chain has TRBV9 and TRBJ2-1, with 8 bases lining up with TRBD2. This CDR3 has 17 residues. V trimming: 4 bases; J trimming: 0 bases; junction bases outside the gene matches: 9. The V gene's germline CDR1 is SGDLS and CDR2 YYNGEE. This CDR3 is CASSISTGTSSYNEQFF. CDR3 sequence (DNA): TGTGCCAGCAGCATCTCGACCGGGACTAGCTCCTACAATGAGCAGTTCTTC.

The V and J genes are TRBV5-6 and TRBJ1-3, with unresolved D. The CDR3 loop spans 15 amino acids. The V and J ends lost 3 bases and 0 bases respectively, with 10 bases between them. Germline CDR1 SGHDT, CDR2 YYEEEE. For the CDR3, the DNA is TGTGCCAGCAGCTGGCGGAGTTCCTCTGGAAACACCATATATTTT. This encodes CASSWRSSSGNTIYF. The full variable domain, completed using reference TRBV5-6 and TRBJ1-3, is DAGVTQSPTHLIKTRGQQVTLRCSPKSGHDTVSWYQQALGQGPQFIFQYYEEEERQRGNFPDRFSGHQFPNYSSELNVNALLLGDSALYLCASSWRSSSGNTIYFGEGSWLTVV.

This chain joins TRBV9 and TRBJ2-5, with TRBD2 as a possible D gene (5 bases). Per germline, CDR1 SGDLS and CDR2 YYNGEE. V was trimmed by 0 bases and J by 7 bases, leaving 13 bases between them. The CDR3 length is 14 residues. CDR3 DNA sequence: TGTGCCAGCAGCGTAGTGGGTAGTGCGGGGACCCAGTACTTC. Its translation is CASSVVGSAGTQYF.

The chain couples TRBV10-3 to TRBJ2-1; no definite D call. CDR1 ENHRY and CDR2 SYGVKD come from the germline V gene. There are 12 residues in the CDR3. The V end lost 0 bases, the J end lost 9 bases, and 6 bases lay between the germline ends. The CDR3 sequence is CAISESFGEQFF. For the CDR3, the DNA is TGTGCCATCAGTGAGTCTTTCGGTGAGCAGTTCTTC.

The chain joins TRBV27 to TRBJ2-1; no clear D. Trimming shortened V by 7 bases and J by 14 bases, and 21 bases separated the two germline ends. Germline V gene lookup returns CDR1 MNHEY and CDR2 SMNVEV (reference sequence). The length of the CDR3 is 13 residues. The CDR3 region is CASTVSPTSKEFF. The CDR3, as DNA: TGTGCCAGCACCGTGTCTCCGACAAGTAAGGAGTTCTTC.

The chain recombines TRBV6-6 with TRBJ1-6, with unresolved D. Trimming removed 5 bases from V and 5 bases from J, with 16 bases in between. This CDR3 spans 16 amino acids. Germline CDR1 reads MNHNY; CDR2 reads SVGAGI (reference sequence). CDR3 in amino acids: CASSPREQSHNSPLHF. The CDR3 region has the DNA TGTGCCAGCAGTCCGCGGGAGCAGAGTCATAATTCACCCCTCCACTTT.

The J gene is TRBJ2-3, the V gene TRBV2; the D gene is possibly TRBD2 (6 bases). V gave up 8 bases and J gave up 0 bases, with 18 bases separating them. There are 16 residues in the CDR3. Looked up from germline, CDR1 is SNHLY and CDR2 is FYNNEI. Here the CDR3 reads CASPMAGRDSTDTQYF. As DNA, the CDR3 is TGTGCCAGCCCTATGGCGGGGCGGGACAGCACAGATACGCAGTATTTT.